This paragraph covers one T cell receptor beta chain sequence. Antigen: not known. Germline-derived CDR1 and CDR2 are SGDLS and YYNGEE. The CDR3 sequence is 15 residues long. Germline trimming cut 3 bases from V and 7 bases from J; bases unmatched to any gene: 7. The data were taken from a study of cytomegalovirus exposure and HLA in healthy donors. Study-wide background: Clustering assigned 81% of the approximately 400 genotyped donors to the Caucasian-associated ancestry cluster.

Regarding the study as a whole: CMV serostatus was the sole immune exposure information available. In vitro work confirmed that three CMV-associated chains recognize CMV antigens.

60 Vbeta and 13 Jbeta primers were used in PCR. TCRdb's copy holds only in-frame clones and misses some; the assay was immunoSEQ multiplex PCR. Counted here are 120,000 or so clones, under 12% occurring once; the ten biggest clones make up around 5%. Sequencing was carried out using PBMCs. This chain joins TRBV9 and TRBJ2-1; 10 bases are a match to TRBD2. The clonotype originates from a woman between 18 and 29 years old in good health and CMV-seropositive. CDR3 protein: CASSAASGSWNEQFF. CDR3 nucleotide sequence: TGTGCCAGCAGCGCCGCTAGCGGGAGCTGGAATGAGCAGTTCTTC.